The 4 T cell receptor beta chains below were found in one sample sequenced in a study of siplizumab effects on memory and regulatory T cells. Profiling relied on immunoSEQ multiplex PCR, and the TCRdb table lists in-frame clones only, not all of them. The table lists 50,000 or so clones, less than 98% of them singletons, with 0.64% in the top ten. What was sequenced was naive CD4+ T cells sorted from blood. The receptors were gathered from a human donor in good health.

The chain is built from TRBV6-6 and TRBJ2-7, with a weak D call TRBD1 (7 bases). Trimming removed 11 bases from V and 3 bases from J, with 20 bases in between. The V gene's germline CDR1 is MNHNY and CDR2 SVGAGI (reference sequence). This CDR3 region has 14 residues. The CDR3 bases are TGTGCCTCAAAGGGGGCGGGGCTTCTCTACGAGCAGTACTTC. Amino acid sequence: CASKGAGLLYEQYF.

This clone was found a few times. V gene TRBV2 combines with J gene TRBJ2-3; D gene uncertain. CDR1 SNHLY and CDR2 FYNNEI come from the germline V gene. The CDR3 covers 15 residues. Trimming removed 3 bases at V and 3 bases at J, with 13 bases between. The CDR3: CASSDVGWVTDTQYF. The CDR3 DNA sequence: TGTGCCAGCAGTGATGTGGGGTGGGTGACAGATACGCAGTATTTT. Based on the CDR3 plus reference TRBV2 and TRBJ2-3, the full variable domain is EPEVTQTPSHQVTQMGQEVILRCVPISNHLYFYWYRQILGQKVEFLVSFYNNEISEKSEIFDDQFSVERPDGSNFTLKIRSTKLEDSAMYFCASSDVGWVTDTQYFGPGTRLTVL.

The chain is built from TRBV30 and TRBJ2-1, with 8 bases lining up with TRBD2. The germline gives CDR1 GTSNPN, CDR2 SVGIG (reference sequence). V trimming: 4 bases; J trimming: 8 bases; junction bases outside the gene matches: 7. This CDR3 region has 13 residues. The CDR3: CAWTGRAVYEQFF. In DNA form, the CDR3 reads TGTGCCTGGACCGGGAGGGCCGTGTATGAGCAGTTCTTC.

The genes are TRBV5-1 and TRBJ2-7; D remains unclear. Germline V gene data show CDR1 as SGHRS and CDR2 as YFSETQ. The CDR3 contains 13 residues. V lost 1 base to trimming and J lost 3 bases, with 8 bases between them. The CDR3: CASSLTDHYEQYF. CDR3 sequence (DNA): TGCGCCAGCAGCTTGACAGACCACTACGAGCAGTACTTC.